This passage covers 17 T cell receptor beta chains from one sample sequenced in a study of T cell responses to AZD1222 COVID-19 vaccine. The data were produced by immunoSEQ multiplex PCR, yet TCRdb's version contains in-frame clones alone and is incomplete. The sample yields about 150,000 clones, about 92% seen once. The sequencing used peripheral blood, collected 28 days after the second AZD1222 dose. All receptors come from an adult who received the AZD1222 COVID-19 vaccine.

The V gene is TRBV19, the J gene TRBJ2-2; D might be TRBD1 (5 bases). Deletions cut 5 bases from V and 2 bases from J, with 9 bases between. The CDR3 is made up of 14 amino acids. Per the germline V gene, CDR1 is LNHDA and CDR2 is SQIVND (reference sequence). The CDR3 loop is CASSLTANTGELFF. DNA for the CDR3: TGTGCCAGTAGTCTGACAGCCAACACCGGGGAGCTGTTTTTT.

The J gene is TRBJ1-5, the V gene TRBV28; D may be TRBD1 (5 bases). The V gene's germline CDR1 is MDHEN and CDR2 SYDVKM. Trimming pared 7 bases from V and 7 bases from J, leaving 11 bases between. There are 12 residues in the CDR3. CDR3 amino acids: CASTEDTQPQHF. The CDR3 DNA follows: TGTGCCAGCACTGAGGACACCCAGCCCCAGCATTTT.

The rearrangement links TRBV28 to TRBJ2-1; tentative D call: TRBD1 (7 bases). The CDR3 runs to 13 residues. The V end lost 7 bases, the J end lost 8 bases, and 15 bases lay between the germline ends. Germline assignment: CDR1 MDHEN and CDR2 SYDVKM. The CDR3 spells CASNGGGLDEQFF. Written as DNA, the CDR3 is TGTGCCAGCAATGGAGGGGGCCTAGATGAGCAGTTCTTC. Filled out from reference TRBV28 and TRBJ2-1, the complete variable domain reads DVKVTQSSRYLVKRTGEKVFLECVQDMDHENMFWYRQDPGLGLRLIYFSYDVKMKEKGDIPEGYSVSREKKERFSLILESASTNQTSMYLCASNGGGLDEQFFGPGTRLTVL.

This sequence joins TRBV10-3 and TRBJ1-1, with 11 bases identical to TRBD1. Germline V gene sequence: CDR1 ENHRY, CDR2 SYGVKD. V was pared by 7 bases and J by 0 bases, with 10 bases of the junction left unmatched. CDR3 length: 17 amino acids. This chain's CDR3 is CAITRTGGHGLNTEAFF. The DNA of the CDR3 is TGTGCCATCACCAGGACAGGGGGCCACGGTCTGAACACTGAAGCTTTCTTT.

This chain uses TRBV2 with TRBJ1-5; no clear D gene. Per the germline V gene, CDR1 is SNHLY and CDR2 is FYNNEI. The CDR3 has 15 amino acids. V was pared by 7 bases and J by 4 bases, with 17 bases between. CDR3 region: CASIPEDGYNQPQHF. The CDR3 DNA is TGTGCCAGCATTCCGGAAGACGGGTATAATCAGCCCCAGCATTTT.

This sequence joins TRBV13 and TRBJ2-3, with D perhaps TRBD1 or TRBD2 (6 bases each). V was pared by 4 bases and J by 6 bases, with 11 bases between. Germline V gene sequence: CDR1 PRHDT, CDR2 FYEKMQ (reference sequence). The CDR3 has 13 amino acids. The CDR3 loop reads CASSSRGADTQYF. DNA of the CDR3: TGTGCCAGCAGCTCTAGGGGGGCGGATACGCAGTATTTT.

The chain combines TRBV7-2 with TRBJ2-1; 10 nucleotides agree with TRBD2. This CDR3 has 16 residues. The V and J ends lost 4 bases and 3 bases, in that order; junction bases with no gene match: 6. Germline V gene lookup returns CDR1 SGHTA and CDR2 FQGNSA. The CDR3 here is CASSSYKREGYNEQFF. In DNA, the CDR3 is TGTGCCAGCAGCTCCTACAAGCGGGAGGGCTACAATGAGCAGTTCTTC.

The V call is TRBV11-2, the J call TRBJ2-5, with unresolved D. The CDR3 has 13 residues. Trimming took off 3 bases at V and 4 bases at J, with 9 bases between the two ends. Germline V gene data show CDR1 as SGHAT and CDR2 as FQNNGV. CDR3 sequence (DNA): TGTGCCAGCAGCTTGCCCGGGCCAGAGACCCAGTACTTC. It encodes CASSLPGPETQYF.

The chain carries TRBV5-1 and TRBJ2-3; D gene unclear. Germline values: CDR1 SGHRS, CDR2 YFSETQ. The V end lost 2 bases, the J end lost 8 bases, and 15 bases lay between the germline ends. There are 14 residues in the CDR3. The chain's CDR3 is CASSFEGIRGTQYF. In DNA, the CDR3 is TGCGCCAGCAGCTTTGAAGGTATTCGAGGTACGCAGTATTTT. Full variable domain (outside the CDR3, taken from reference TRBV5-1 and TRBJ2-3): KAGVTQTPRYLIKTRGQQVTLSCSPISGHRSVSWYQQTPGQGLQFLFEYFSETQRNKGNFPGRFSGRQFSNSRSEMNVSTLELGDSALYLCASSFEGIRGTQYFGPGTRLTVL.

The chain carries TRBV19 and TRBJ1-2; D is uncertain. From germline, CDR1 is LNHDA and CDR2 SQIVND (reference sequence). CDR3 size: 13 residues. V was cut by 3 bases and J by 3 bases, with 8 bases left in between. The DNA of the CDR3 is TGTGCCAGTAGTATTTGGCAGGACTATGGCTACACCTTC. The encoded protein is CASSIWQDYGYTF.

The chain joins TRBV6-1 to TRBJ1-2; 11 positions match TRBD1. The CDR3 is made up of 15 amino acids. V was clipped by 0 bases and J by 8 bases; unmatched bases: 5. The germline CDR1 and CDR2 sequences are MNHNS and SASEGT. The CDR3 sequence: CASSEARTGGRGYTF. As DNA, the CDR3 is TGTGCCAGCAGTGAAGCAAGGACAGGGGGCCGGGGCTACACCTTC.

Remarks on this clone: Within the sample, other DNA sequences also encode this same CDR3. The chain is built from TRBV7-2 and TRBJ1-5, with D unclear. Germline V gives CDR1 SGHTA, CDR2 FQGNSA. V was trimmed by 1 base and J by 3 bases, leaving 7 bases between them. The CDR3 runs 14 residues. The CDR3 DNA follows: TGTGCCAGCAGCTTAGGTCAGTCCAATCAGCCCCAGCATTTT. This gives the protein CASSLGQSNQPQHF. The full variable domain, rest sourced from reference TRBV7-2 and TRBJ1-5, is GAGVSQSPSNKVTEKGKDVELRCDPISGHTALYWYRQSLGQGLEFLIYFQGNSAPDKSGLPSDRFSAERTGGSVSTLTIQRTQQEDSAVYLCASSLGQSNQPQHFGDGTRLSIL.

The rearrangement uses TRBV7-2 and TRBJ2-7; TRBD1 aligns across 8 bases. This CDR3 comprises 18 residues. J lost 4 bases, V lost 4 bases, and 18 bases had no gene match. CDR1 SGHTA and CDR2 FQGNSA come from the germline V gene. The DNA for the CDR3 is TGTGCCAGCAGCTCCTCACCGCCATATCGGACAGGGAGTTACGAGCAGTACTTC. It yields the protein CASSSSPPYRTGSYEQYF.

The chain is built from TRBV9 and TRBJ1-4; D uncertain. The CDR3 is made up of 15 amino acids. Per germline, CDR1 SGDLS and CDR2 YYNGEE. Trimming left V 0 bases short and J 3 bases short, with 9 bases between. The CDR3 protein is CASSVAIGANEKLFF. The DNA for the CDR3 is TGTGCCAGCAGCGTAGCAATAGGTGCTAATGAAAAACTGTTTTTT.

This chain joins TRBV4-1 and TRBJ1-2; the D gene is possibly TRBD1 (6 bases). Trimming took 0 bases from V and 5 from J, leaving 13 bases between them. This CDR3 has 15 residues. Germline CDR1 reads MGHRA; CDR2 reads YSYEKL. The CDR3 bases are TGCGCCAGCAGCCAAGAAAGTCAGGGGCCGTATGGCTACACCTTC. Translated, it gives CASSQESQGPYGYTF.

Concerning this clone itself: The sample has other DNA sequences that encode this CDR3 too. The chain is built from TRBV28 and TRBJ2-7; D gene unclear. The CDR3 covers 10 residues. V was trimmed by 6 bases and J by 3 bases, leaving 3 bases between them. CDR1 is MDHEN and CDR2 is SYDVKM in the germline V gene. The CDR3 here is CASRGYEQYF. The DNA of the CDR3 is TGTGCCAGCAGAGGCTACGAGCAGTACTTC.

The CDR3 region has the DNA TGCAGTGCTAGTCGGGGTCGCGCCGGGGAGCTGTTTTTT. As protein: CSASRGRAGELFF. V is TRBV20-1 and J is TRBJ2-2; D might be TRBD2 (5 bases). Trimming stripped 3 bases from V and 6 bases from J, with 11 bases between. The CDR3 consists of 13 residues. Germline CDR1 DFQATT, CDR2 SNEGSKA (reference sequence).